Listed below are T cell receptor beta chains from one sample, sequenced in a study of blood T cells in healthy people across ages. Via MiXCR, TCRdb re-called the 5' RACE reads, giving one row per CDR3 protein. The top ten hold about 11% of the sample, which has around 1.5 million distinct CDR3 sequences, 30% to 35% seen once. The specimen sequenced was blood. Receptor source: a woman aged 25 to 39 in good health. Both conserved end residues are part of each CDR3. Fields, in order: clone size, V gene, J gene, CDR3 protein. Size values are once, few and many counts, or a class for expanded clones, and some rows have none.

>few|TRBV20-1|TRBJ2-3
CSAGVRATDTQYF
>few|TRBV14|TRBJ1-1
CASSQGPMRATEAFF
>-|TRBV27|TRBJ2-5
CASSLLGYKTTQYF
>-|TRBV29-1|TRBJ1-1
CSVEQMNTEAFF
>-|TRBV2|TRBJ2-5
CASSRRGDSQETQYF
>few|TRBV29-1|TRBJ1-1
CSVDRGRDTEAFF
>-|TRBV30|TRBJ2-3
CAWNTGLASTDTQYF
>few|TRBV4-1|TRBJ1-2
CASSQDRSSNYGYTF
>-|TRBV9|TRBJ2-2
CASTPYRAYTGELFF
>-|TRBV5-1|TRBJ2-5
CASSLTSGGAMKTQYF
>few|TRBV20-1|TRBJ2-2
CSAWGTNTGELFF
>many|TRBV6-5|TRBJ2-3
CASSRGRTDTQYF
>-|TRBV6-5|TRBJ1-2
CASSYGAVGGYGYTF
>few|TRBV4-1|TRBJ1-1
CASSQEGILNTEAFF
>few|TRBV25-1|TRBJ1-5
CASSAGGFRPQHF
>-|TRBV20-1|TRBJ1-6
CSAIVGRRGPEESYNSPLHF
>-|TRBV6-1|TRBJ1-2
CASSARSEGYGYTF
>few|TRBV28|TRBJ2-5
CASRGTSGIISETQYF
>-|TRBV9|TRBJ2-2
CASSPTSVPGELFF
>-|TRBV28|-
CATLSTGVIPYEQYF
>-|TRBV28|TRBJ2-2
CASSPLSGSISGELFF
>-|TRBV11-2|TRBJ2-7
CASSTDTGASYEQYF
>-|TRBV6-5|TRBJ1-2
CASRPTGAPYGYTF